The clone carrying this T cell receptor (beta chain) was counted many times. Its specificity is not known. These data come from a study of T-cell memory formation after mild COVID-19. MiXCR, run by TCRdb on the 5' RACE reads, gives a single entry per CDR3 protein. Among approximately 500,000 distinct CDR3 sequences listed, nearly 25% were seen once. V lost 5 bases to trimming and J lost 7 bases; unmatched junction nucleotides: 5. CDR1 SGHNT and CDR2 YYREEE come from the germline V gene (reference sequence). The CDR3 length is 13 residues. Study observations and caveats: Cross-reactive memory seemingly joined, as some responding clones were found in pre-infection memory.

The sample was PBMCs or a T cell subset sorted from them (not recorded which). The clonotype comes from an adult woman who had mild COVID-19 (a few samples of this study predate the infection). Cell type and time point are not known. This chain joins TRBV5-4 and TRBJ2-1; 8 nucleotides align to TRBD2. CDR3 amino acids: CASRTGGRNEQFF. In DNA form, the CDR3 reads TGTGCCAGCAGAACGGGGGGGAGGAATGAGCAGTTCTTC.